This TCR beta chain is from a study of cytomegalovirus exposure and HLA in healthy donors. About the study: The Caucasian-associated ancestry cluster contained approximately 81% of the 398 genotyped donors.

Study conclusions and caveats: Several top significant clusters appeared, in a later analysis, to be linked to common viral pathogens. Donors were assumed by presence/absence analyses to have roughly uniform sequencing depth. The likely explanation for a cluster of highly shared sequence variants was sequencing artifact.

Concerning this clone: The antigen remains unidentified.

60 Vbeta and 13 Jbeta primers were used in PCR. Some clones are missing from TCRdb's copy, which holds only in-frame ones; the method was immunoSEQ multiplex PCR. The repertoire holds fewer than 110,000 clones, under 85% seen once, with about 4.1% in the top ten. Trimming shortened V by 2 bases and J by 6 bases, and 19 bases separated the two germline ends. In germline, CDR1 is MRHNA, CDR2 SNTAGT. The CDR3 consists of 17 residues. The clonotype was recovered from a man aged 45-65 years in good health and CMV-seropositive. This chain uses TRBV6-4 with TRBJ2-2; no clear D. Sequencing was carried out using PBMCs. CDR3 residues: CASSDQPLGAVPGELFF. The CDR3 DNA reads as TGTGCCAGCAGTGACCAACCCCTGGGTGCGGTTCCCGGGGAGCTGTTTTTT.